This entry lists 17 T cell receptor beta chains sequenced from one sample in a study of control samples from healthy donors and cancer patients. The table came from immunoSEQ multiplex PCR; TCRdb's copy has only in-frame clones and leaves some out. The table has approximately 97,000 clones, around 88% seen once. The sequenced sample was blood. These receptors originate from a man aged 30-40 years in good health.

V and J are TRBV10-2 and TRBJ2-3, with D possibly TRBD1 on 8 matching bases. The V end lost 8 bases, the J end lost 6 bases, and 18 bases lay between the germline ends. CDR1 and CDR2 (germline): WSHSY, SAAADI. The CDR3 contains 14 residues. The CDR3 reads CASGEGRGLDTQYF. CDR3 coding DNA: TGCGCCAGCGGGGAGGGCAGGGGGCTCGATACGCAGTATTTT.

The chain uses TRBV7-2 and TRBJ2-2, with D possibly matching TRBD1 (5 bases). The V gene's germline CDR1 is SGHTA and CDR2 FQGNSA. The CDR3 runs 16 residues. V lost 5 bases to trimming and J lost 5 bases, with 18 bases between them. The CDR3 DNA follows: TGTGCCAGCAGCCCACCGAGACAGACCTCTACCGGGGAGCTGTTTTTT. This gives the protein CASSPPRQTSTGELFF.

The chain couples TRBV21-1 to TRBJ2-7; the DNA was not used to check the table's D call, TRBD2. TRBV21-1 has pseudogene status. The CDR3 extends over 12 amino acids. CDR3 bases: TGTGCCAGCAGCAAGGGAGGCTGCGAGCAGTACTTC. Protein sequence: CASSKGGCEQYF.

The V gene is TRBV24-1, the J gene TRBJ2-7; D possibly corresponds to TRBD1 (6 bases). Germline-derived CDR1 and CDR2 are KGHDR and SFDVKD. CDR3 length: 12 residues. V dropped 7 bases and J dropped 1 base, with 7 bases sitting between them. This CDR3 reads CATSQGSYEQYF. The CDR3 DNA reads TGTGCCACCAGCCAGGGGTCCTACGAGCAGTACTTC.

The chain uses TRBV5-1 and TRBJ2-2; D is uncertain. Looked up from germline, CDR1 is SGHRS and CDR2 is YFSETQ. Trimming left V 1 base short and J 6 bases short, with 7 bases between. The CDR3 totals 13 residues. The CDR3 spells CASSLSAAGELFF. The CDR3 nucleotides read TGCGCCAGCAGCTTGTCTGCGGCCGGGGAGCTGTTTTTT.

This sequence joins TRBV15 and TRBJ2-7, with D tentatively TRBD2 (6 bases). Germline CDR1 and CDR2: LNHNV and YYDKDF (reference sequence). V lost 1 base, J lost 9 bases, and 13 bases lay in between. The CDR3 loop spans 13 amino acids. CDR3 bases: TGTGCCACCAGCAGAGCTGCGGGGTTGTTGCAGTACTTC. Its protein is CATSRAAGLLQYF.

The J gene is TRBJ1-2, the V gene TRBV3-1 (or the pseudogene TRBV3-2); D possibly corresponds to TRBD1 (5 bases). CDR3 length: 15 amino acids. V lost 0 bases and J 4 bases, leaving 12 bases between the germline ends. CDR1 and CDR2 from the germline V gene are LGHDT and YNNKEL (reference sequence). DNA of the CDR3: TGTGCCAGCAGCCAAGACATTGGAGGGACCTATGGCTACACCTTC. Encoded protein: CASSQDIGGTYGYTF.

The chain uses TRBV21-1 and TRBJ2-1; the table's D gene call, TRBD2, was not cross checked with the DNA. TRBV21-1 is annotated as a pseudogene. This CDR3 region has 15 residues. CDR3 coding DNA: TGTGCCAGCAGCCTGACTAGCGGGAGGGTTAATGAGCAGTTCTTC. This sequence encodes CASSLTSGRVNEQFF.

The J gene is TRBJ1-3, the V gene TRBV6-6; 8 nucleotides agree with TRBD1. The germline CDR1 and CDR2 sequences are MNHNY and SVGAGI (reference sequence). CDR3 length: 14 amino acids. Germline trimming cut 4 bases from V and 3 bases from J; bases unmatched to any gene: 2. The CDR3 nucleotides read TGTGCCAGCAGTTGGACAGGGATTGGAAACACCATATATTTT. It encodes CASSWTGIGNTIYF.

J is TRBJ1-2 and V is TRBV3-1 (or the pseudogene TRBV3-2); D gene unclear. The V gene lost 7 bases and the J gene lost 3 bases, with 15 bases spanning the gap. CDR1 LGHDT and CDR2 YNNKEL come from the germline V gene (reference sequence). The CDR3 length is 14 residues. This CDR3 reads CASNRFREDYGYTF. CDR3 DNA: TGTGCCAGCAACCGATTTAGAGAGGACTATGGCTACACCTTC.

V gene TRBV24-1 combines with J gene TRBJ2-1; D possibly matches TRBD1 or TRBD2 (5 bases each). Between the trimmed V and J ends, which lost 0 bases and 15 bases, there was a span of 14 bases. Germline lookup yields CDR1 KGHDR and CDR2 SFDVKD. The CDR3 is 13 amino acids. DNA of the CDR3: TGTGCCACCAGTGATTTGCAAGGGCAGGGAGTGTTCTTC. This gives the protein CATSDLQGQGVFF.

The V call is TRBV7-9, the J call TRBJ1-1; tentative D call: TRBD1 (6 bases). This CDR3 comprises 15 residues. Trimming took 5 bases from V and 6 from J, leaving 19 bases between them. Germline V gene sequence: CDR1 SEHNR, CDR2 FQNEAQ (reference sequence). CDR3 nucleotide sequence: TGTGCCAGCAGCGGTATATCTACAGGGCCCCCTGAAGCTTTCTTT. Its protein product is CASSGISTGPPEAFF. The entire variable domain, with the rest obtained from reference TRBV7-9 and TRBJ1-1, is as follows: DTGVSQNPRHKITKRGQNVTFRCDPISEHNRLYWYRQTLGQGPEFLTYFQNEAQLEKSRLLSDRFSAERPKGSFSTLEIQRTEQGDSAMYLCASSGISTGPPEAFFGQGTRLTVV.

This clone was picked up a small number of times. The chain joins TRBV7-9 to TRBJ1-5; D is uncertain. The CDR3 is made up of 14 amino acids. V gave up 6 bases and J gave up 4 bases, with 13 bases separating them. Looked up from germline, CDR1 is SEHNR and CDR2 is FQNEAQ (reference sequence). CDR3 sequence (DNA): TGTGCCAGCAGTAACGGCCCTCAAAATCAGCCCCAGCATTTT. Its translation: CASSNGPQNQPQHF.

The sample holds a few counts of this clone. The chain employs TRBV10-3 and TRBJ2-7; perhaps TRBD1 as D (5 bases). Germline V gene data show CDR1 as ENHRY and CDR2 as SYGVKD. The CDR3 covers 15 residues. V was shortened by 10 bases and J by 0 bases, with 19 bases between the two germline ends. Written as DNA, the CDR3 is TGTGCCACCTCAGGGTTGAGCGTAAGCTCCTACGAGCAGTACTTC. Translating gives CATSGLSVSSYEQYF.

This clone was observed once. V and J are TRBV5-4 and TRBJ2-3; 10 bases align to TRBD2. J gave up 1 base and V 2 bases, and 4 bases lay outside the gene matches. CDR1 is SGHNT, CDR2 YYREEE, per germline (reference sequence). CDR3 size: 16 residues. The DNA for the CDR3 is TGTGCCAGCAGCTTCGCTAGCGGGGGTGGCACAGATACGCAGTATTTT. This codes for CASSFASGGGTDTQYF.

The rearrangement joins TRBV6-2 or TRBV6-3 to TRBJ2-5, with 11 bases matching TRBD2. Germline CDR1 is MNHEY and CDR2 is SVGEGT. This CDR3 has 15 amino acids. Trimming cost V 1 base and J 5 bases; bases outside gene matches: 3. CDR3 sequence reads: CASSYWPSGRETQYF. Written as DNA, the CDR3 is TGTGCCAGCAGTTACTGGCCTAGCGGGAGGGAGACCCAGTACTTC.

This chain uses TRBV6-2 or TRBV6-3 with TRBJ2-2, with 9 nucleotides matching TRBD2. The CDR3 has 16 residues. V shed 0 bases and J 5 bases; nucleotides not matched to a gene: 4. Per germline, CDR1 MNHEY and CDR2 SVGEGT. The chain's CDR3 is CASSYSASGITGELFF. Here the CDR3 DNA reads TGTGCCAGCAGTTACTCGGCTAGCGGGATTACCGGGGAGCTGTTTTTT.